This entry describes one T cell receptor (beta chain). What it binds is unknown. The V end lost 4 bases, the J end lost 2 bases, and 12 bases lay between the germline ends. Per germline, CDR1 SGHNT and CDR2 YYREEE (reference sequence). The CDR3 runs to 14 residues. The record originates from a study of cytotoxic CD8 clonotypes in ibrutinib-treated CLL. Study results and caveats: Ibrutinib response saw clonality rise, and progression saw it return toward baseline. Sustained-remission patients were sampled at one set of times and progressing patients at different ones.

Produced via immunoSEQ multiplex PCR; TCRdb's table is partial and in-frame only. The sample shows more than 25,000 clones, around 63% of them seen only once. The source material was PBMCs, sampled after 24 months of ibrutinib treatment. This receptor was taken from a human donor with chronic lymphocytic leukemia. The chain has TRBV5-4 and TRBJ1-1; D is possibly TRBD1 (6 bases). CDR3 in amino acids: CASSPTGINTEAFF. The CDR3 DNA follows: TGTGCCAGCAGCCCGACAGGAATTAACACTGAAGCTTTCTTT.